This is a list of T cell receptor beta chains from one sample in a study of beta chain features in type 1 diabetes. The protocol was immunoSEQ multiplex PCR, while the TCRdb copy is restricted to in-frame clones and leaves out a portion. In the table there are around 650,000 clones, 12% of which are singletons. Material for sequencing was naive CD4+ T cells from blood. These receptors originate from a man under 40 with type 1 diabetes. CDR3s include the opening cysteine and the closing phenylalanine or tryptophan. D genes are given only for firm matches. Clone size appears in some rows only: once, few, many, or a class for an expanded clone.

V	D	J	size	DNA	CDR3
TRBV5-1	.	TRBJ2-1	.	TGCGCCAGCAGCTTGGGGGACTTCTCCTACAATGAGCAGTTCTTC	CASSLGDFSYNEQFF
TRBV28	.	TRBJ2-3	.	TGTGCCAGCAGACCCGGACTCGCAGATACGCAGTATTTT	CASRPGLADTQYF
TRBV6-6	.	TRBJ1-5	few	TGTGCCAGCAGTTATAGGGAGGTGAGAGCAAATCAGCCCCAGCATTTT	CASSYREVRANQPQHF
TRBV11-2	TRBD1	TRBJ1-2	few	TGTGCCAGCAGCTCCCGGGACAGGGGTTTCTATGGCTACACCTTC	CASSSRDRGFYGYTF
TRBV7-2	.	TRBJ1-2	.	TGTGCCAGCAGCCTAGACTGGAACTATGGCTACACCTTC	CASSLDWNYGYTF
TRBV6-5	TRBD2	TRBJ2-1	few	TGTGCCAGCAGTAGACTAGCGACGGGGTACAATGAGCAGTTCTTC	CASSRLATGYNEQFF
TRBV29-1	TRBD2	TRBJ2-1	.	TGCAGCCTAGGACTAGCGGGTATGAATGAGCAGTTCTTC	CSLGLAGMNEQFF
TRBV7-2	TRBD1	TRBJ1-6	.	TGTGCCACCCAGGGACAGGGAGTTTCACCCCTCCACTTT	CATQGQGVSPLHF
TRBV4-3	.	TRBJ2-5	.	TGCGCCAGCAGCCAACATTTAACCTCCGCAGCGGGCGTTCAAGAGACCCAGTACTTC	CASSQHLTSAAGVQETQYF
TRBV5-1	TRBD2	TRBJ2-7	.	TGCGCCAGCAGCCCTAGCCCTGCGGGGGGTTCTGTCTGGCGCGGAAACGAGCAGTACTTC	CASSPSPAGGSVWRGNEQYF
TRBV6-5	TRBD2	TRBJ2-1	few	TGTGCCAGCAGGGCGGGACTAGAAAGGAACAATGAGCAGTTCTTC	CASRAGLERNNEQFF
TRBV2	.	TRBJ2-5	few	TGTGCCAGCAGGAAGTCTCCCCTAATCCAAGAGACCCAGTACTTC	CASRKSPLIQETQYF
TRBV29-1	TRBD1	TRBJ2-7	.	TGCAGCGTGGCGGGACAGGGCTTATACGAGCAGTACTTC	CSVAGQGLYEQYF
TRBV29-1	.	TRBJ2-6	.	TGCAGCGTTAAGGGACTTTACTCTGGGGCCAACGTCCTGACTTTC	CSVKGLYSGANVLTF
TRBV14	.	TRBJ2-2	few	TGTGCCAGCAGCCAAGGCACGAACACCGGGGAGCTGTTTTTT	CASSQGTNTGELFF
TRBV7-2	.	TRBJ2-5	.	TGTGCCAGCAGCTTAGCCTTTGGAGAGACCCAGTACTTC	CASSLAFGETQYF
TRBV28	.	TRBJ1-5	.	TGTGCCAGCAGTCCCGGGGGGGGGAGGCCCCAGCATTTT	CASSPGGGRPQHF
TRBV5-4	.	TRBJ2-6	many	TGTGCCAGCAGCTTGGGAGGGCGTGGCGCTGGGGCCAACGTCCTGACTTTC	CASSLGGRGAGANVLTF
TRBV4-2	.	TRBJ2-7	few	TGTGCCAGCAGCCCCGCGCCGTGGGGGGCCGGGAACGAGCAGTACTTC	CASSPAPWGAGNEQYF
TRBV14	TRBD2	TRBJ2-1	.	TGTGCCAGCAGCCAAGGAATAGCGGGCAATGAGCAGTTCTTC	CASSQGIAGNEQFF